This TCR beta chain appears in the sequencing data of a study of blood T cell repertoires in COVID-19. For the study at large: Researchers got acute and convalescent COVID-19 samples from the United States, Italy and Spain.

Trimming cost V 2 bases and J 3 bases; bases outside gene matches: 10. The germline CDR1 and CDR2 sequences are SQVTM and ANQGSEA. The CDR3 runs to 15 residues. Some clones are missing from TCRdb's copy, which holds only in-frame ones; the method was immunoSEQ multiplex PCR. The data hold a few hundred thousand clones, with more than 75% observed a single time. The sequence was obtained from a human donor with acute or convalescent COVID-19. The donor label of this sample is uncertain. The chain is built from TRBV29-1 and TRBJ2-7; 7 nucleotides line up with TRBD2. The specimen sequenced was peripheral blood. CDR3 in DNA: TGCAGCGTTGAAAGTAGGGCTAGCGGTATCTACGAGCAGTACTTC. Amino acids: CSVESRASGIYEQYF.